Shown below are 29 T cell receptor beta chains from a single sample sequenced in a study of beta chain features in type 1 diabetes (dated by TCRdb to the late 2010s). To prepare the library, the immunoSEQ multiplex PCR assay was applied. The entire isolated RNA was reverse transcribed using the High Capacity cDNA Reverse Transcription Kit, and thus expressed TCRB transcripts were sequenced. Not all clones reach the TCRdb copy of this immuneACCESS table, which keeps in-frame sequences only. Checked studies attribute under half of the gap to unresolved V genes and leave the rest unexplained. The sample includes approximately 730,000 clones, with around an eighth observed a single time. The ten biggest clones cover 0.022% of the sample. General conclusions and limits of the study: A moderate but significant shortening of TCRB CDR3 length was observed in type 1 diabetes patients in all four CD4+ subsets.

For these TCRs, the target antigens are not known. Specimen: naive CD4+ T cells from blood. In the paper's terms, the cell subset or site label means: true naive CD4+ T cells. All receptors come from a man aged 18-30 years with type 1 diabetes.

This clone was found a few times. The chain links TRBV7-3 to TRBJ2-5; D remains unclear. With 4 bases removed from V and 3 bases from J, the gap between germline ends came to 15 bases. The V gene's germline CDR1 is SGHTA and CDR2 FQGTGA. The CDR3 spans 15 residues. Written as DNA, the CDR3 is TGTGCCAGCAGCTGGGTCGGCGGTCGAGAAGAGACCCAGTACTTC. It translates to CASSWVGGREETQYF.

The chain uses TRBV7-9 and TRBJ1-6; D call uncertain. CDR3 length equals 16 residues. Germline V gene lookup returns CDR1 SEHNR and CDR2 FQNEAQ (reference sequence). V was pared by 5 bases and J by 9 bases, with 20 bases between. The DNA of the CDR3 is TGTGCCAGCAGCGTCTCAGTGGAAGCCGAGGGTTCACCCCTCCACTTT. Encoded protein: CASSVSVEAEGSPLHF.

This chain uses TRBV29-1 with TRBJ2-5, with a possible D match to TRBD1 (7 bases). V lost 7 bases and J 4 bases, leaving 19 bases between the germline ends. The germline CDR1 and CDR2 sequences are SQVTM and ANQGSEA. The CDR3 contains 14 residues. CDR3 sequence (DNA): TGCAGCGGGAGGGGGCTGAGGTTTTCAGAGACCCAGTACTTC. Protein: CSGRGLRFSETQYF. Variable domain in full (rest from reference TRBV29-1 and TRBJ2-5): SAVISQKPSRDICQRGTSLTIQCQVDSQVTMMFWYRQQPGQSLTLIATANQGSEATYESGFVIDKFPISRPNLTFSTLTVSNMSPEDSSIYLCSGRGLRFSETQYFGPGTRLLVL.

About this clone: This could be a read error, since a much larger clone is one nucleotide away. CDR3 nucleotides: TGTGCCAGCAGCCCAACAGATACGCAGTATTTT. It translates to CASSPTDTQYF. The chain links TRBV11-2 to TRBJ2-3, with D uncertain. Trimming stripped 5 bases from V and 3 bases from J, with 3 bases between. This CDR3 has 11 amino acids. Germline V gives CDR1 SGHAT, CDR2 FQNNGV. Combining the CDR3 with reference TRBV11-2 and TRBJ2-3 gives the whole variable domain EAGVAQSPRYKIIEKRQSVAFWCNPISGHATLYWYQQILGQGPKLLIQFQNNGVVDDSQLPKDRFSAERLKGVDSTLKIQPAKLEDSAVYLCASSPTDTQYFGPGTRLTVL.

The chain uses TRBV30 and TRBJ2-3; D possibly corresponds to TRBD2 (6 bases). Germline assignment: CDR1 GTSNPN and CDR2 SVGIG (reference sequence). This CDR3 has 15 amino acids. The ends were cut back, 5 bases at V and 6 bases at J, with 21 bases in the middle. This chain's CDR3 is CAWAIGTAEADTQYF. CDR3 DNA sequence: TGTGCCTGGGCAATCGGGACTGCCGAAGCCGATACGCAGTATTTT.

CDR3 coding DNA: TGTGCCAGCAGTTACAGTGGCAGTGGGCCCTACTACGAGCAGTACTTC. Translation: CASSYSGSGPYYEQYF. The chain employs TRBV6-6 and TRBJ2-7; D remains unclear. The CDR3 totals 16 residues. The germline gives CDR1 MNHNY, CDR2 SVGAGI (reference sequence). V lost 2 bases and J lost 3, with 17 bases in between.

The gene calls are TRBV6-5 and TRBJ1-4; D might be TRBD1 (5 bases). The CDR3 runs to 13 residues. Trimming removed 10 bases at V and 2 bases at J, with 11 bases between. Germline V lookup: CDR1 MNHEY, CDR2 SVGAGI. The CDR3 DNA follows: TGTGCCACCAGGGATAGGACTAATGAAAAACTGTTTTTT. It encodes CATRDRTNEKLFF.

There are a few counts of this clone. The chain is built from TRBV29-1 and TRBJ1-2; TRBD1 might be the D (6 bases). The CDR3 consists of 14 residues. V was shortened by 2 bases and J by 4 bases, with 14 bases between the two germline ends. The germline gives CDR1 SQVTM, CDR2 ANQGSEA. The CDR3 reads CSVESRGMGYGYTF. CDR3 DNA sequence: TGCAGCGTTGAATCGAGGGGGATGGGCTATGGCTACACCTTC.

CDR3 DNA: TGTGCCAGCAGCGATAAGCAGGGGGGATATGGCTACACCTTC. This encodes CASSDKQGGYGYTF. The chain carries TRBV7-2 and TRBJ1-2; 7 bases fit TRBD1. The CDR3 is 14 amino acids. Germline V CDR1 and CDR2: SGHTA, FQGNSA. V gave up 5 bases and J gave up 5 bases; unmatched junction bases: 8.

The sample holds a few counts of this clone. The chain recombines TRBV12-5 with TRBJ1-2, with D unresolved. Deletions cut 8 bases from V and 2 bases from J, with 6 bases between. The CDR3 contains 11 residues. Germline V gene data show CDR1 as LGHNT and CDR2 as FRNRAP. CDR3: CASTQNYGYTF. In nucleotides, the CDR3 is TGTGCTAGTACACAGAACTATGGCTACACCTTC.

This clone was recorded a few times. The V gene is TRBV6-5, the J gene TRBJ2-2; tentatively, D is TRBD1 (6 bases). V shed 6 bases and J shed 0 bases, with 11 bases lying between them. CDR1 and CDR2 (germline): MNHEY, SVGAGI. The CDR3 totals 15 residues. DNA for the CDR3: TGTGCCAGCAGGTGGACAGCTACGAACACCGGGGAGCTGTTTTTT. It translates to CASRWTATNTGELFF.

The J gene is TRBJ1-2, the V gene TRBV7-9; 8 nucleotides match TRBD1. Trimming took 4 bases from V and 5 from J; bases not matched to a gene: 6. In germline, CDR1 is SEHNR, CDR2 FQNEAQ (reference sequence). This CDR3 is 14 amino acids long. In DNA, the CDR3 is TGTGCCAGCAGCTCGCAGGGGGCACAATATGGCTACACCTTC. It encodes CASSSQGAQYGYTF. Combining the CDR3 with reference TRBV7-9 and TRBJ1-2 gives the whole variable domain DTGVSQNPRHKITKRGQNVTFRCDPISEHNRLYWYRQTLGQGPEFLTYFQNEAQLEKSRLLSDRFSAERPKGSFSTLEIQRTEQGDSAMYLCASSSQGAQYGYTFGSGTRLTVV.

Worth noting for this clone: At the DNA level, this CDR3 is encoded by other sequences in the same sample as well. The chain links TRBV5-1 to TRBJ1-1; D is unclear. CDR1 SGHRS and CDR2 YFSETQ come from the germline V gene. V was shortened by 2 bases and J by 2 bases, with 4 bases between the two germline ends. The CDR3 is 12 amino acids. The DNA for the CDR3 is TGCGCCAGCAGCTTAACTAACACTGAAGCTTTCTTT. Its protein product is CASSLTNTEAFF.

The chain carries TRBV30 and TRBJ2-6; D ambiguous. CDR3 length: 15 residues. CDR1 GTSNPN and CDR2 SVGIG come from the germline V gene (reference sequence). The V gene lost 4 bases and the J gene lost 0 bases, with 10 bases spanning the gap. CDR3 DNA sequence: TGTGCCTGGAATATTAGGAGCTCTGGGGCCAACGTCCTGACTTTC. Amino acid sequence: CAWNIRSSGANVLTF.

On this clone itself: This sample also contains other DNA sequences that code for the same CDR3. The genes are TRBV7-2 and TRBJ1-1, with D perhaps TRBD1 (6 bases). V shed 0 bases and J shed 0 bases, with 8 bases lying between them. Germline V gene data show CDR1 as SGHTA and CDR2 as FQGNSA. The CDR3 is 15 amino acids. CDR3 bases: TGTGCCAGCAGCTTAGCGGGACAAGTGAACACTGAAGCTTTCTTT. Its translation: CASSLAGQVNTEAFF.

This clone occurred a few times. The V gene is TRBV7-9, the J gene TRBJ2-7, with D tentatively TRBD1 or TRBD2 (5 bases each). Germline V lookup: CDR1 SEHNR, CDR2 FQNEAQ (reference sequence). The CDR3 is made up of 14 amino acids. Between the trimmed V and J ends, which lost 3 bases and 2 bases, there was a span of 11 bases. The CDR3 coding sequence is TGTGCCAGCAGCTTTCGATCGGGGCCCTACGAGCAGTACTTC. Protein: CASSFRSGPYEQYF.

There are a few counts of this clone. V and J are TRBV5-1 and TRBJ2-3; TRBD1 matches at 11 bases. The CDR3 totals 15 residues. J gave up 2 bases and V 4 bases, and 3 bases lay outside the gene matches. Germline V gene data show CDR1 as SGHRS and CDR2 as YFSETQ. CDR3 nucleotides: TGCGCCAGCAGCACCGGACAGGGGGCCACAGATACGCAGTATTTT. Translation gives CASSTGQGATDTQYF.

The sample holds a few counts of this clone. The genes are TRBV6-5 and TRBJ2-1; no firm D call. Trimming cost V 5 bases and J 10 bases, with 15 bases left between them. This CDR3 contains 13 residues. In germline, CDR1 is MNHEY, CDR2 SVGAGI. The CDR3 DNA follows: TGTGCCAGCAGTGCCCTTGATGGCGGCGAGCAGTTCTTC. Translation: CASSALDGGEQFF.

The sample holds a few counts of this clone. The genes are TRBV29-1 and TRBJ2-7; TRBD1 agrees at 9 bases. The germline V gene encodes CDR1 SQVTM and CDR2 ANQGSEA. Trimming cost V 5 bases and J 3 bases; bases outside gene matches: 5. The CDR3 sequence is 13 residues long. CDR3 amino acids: CSVLGTGNYEQYF. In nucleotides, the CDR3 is TGCAGCGTTCTCGGGACAGGGAACTACGAGCAGTACTTC.

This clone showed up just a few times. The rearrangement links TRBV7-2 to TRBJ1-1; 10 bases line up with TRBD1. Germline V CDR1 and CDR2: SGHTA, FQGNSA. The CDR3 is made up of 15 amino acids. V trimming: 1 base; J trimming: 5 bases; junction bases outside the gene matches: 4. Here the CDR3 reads CASSLGTGQGTEAFF. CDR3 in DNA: TGTGCCAGCAGCTTAGGAACGGGACAGGGGACTGAAGCTTTCTTT.

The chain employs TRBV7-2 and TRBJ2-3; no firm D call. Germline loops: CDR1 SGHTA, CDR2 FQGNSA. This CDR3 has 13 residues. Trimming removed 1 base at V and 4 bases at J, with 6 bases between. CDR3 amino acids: CASSLDGADTQYF. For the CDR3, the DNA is TGTGCCAGCAGCTTAGATGGTGCAGATACGCAGTATTTT.

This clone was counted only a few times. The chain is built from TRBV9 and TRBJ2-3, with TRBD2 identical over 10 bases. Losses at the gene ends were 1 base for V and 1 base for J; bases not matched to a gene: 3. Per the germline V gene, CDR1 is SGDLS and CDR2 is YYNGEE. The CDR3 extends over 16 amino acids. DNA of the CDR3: TGTGCCAGCAGCGTAACGGGGACTAGCGGCACAGATACGCAGTATTTT. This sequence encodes CASSVTGTSGTDTQYF.

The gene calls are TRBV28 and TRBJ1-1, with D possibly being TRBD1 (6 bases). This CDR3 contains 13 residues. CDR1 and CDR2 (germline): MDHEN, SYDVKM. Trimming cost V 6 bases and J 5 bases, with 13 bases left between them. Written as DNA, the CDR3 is TGTGCCAGCAGCCAACAGGGTTCGACTGAAGCTTTCTTT. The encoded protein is CASSQQGSTEAFF.

This chain's CDR3 is CAISLAGGDEQFF. The CDR3 DNA reads as TGTGCCATCTCGCTAGCGGGGGGTGATGAGCAGTTCTTC. The chain links TRBV10-3 to TRBJ2-1, with 11 positions matching TRBD2. V lost 8 bases and J lost 8; bases outside the gene matches: 5. The CDR3 is 13 residues long. CDR1 is ENHRY, CDR2 SYGVKD, per germline.

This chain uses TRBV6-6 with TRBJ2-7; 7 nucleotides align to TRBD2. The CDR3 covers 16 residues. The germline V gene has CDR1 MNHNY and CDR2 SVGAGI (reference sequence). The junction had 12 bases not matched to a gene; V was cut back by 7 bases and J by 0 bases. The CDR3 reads CASIAPSSGASYEQYF. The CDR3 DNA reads TGTGCCAGCATCGCCCCTTCTAGCGGAGCCTCCTACGAGCAGTACTTC.

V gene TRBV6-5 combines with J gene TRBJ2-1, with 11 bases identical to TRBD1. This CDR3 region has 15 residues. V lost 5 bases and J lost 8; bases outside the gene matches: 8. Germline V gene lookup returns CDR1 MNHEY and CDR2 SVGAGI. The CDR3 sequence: CASSNRDRGEYEQFF. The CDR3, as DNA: TGTGCCAGCAGTAACCGGGACAGGGGGGAATATGAGCAGTTCTTC.

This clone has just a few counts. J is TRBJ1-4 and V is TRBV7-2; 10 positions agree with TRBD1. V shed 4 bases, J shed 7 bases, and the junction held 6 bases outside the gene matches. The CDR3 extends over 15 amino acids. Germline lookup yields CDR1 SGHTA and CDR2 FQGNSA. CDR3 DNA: TGTGCCAGCAGCTACGCGGGACAGGGGTTTGAAAAACTGTTTTTT. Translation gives CASSYAGQGFEKLFF.

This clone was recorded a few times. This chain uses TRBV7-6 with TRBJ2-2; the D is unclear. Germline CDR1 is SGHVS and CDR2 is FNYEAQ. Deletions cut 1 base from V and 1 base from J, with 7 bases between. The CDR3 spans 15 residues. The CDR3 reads CASSLVVQNTGELFF. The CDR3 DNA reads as TGTGCCAGCAGCTTAGTAGTCCAGAACACCGGGGAGCTGTTTTTT.

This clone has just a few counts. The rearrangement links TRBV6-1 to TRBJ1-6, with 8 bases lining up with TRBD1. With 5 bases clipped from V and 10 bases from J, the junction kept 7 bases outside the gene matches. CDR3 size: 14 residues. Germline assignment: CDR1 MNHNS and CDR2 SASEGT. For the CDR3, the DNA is TGTGCCAGCAGTCGCCAGACAGGGGTGTCACCCCTCCACTTT. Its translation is CASSRQTGVSPLHF.